The following is a T cell receptor (beta chain) sequence with its context. From germline, CDR1 is DFQATT and CDR2 SNEGSKA (reference sequence). The CDR3 spans 15 residues. V dropped 4 bases and J dropped 0 bases, with 13 bases sitting between them. Researchers took RNA transcripts and amplified the TCR beta CDR3 regions from them. An initial round of RT-PCR targeting the TCR CDR3 relied on the HTBI primer set. Via MiXCR, TCRdb re-called the multiplex PCR reads, giving one row per CDR3 protein. The repertoire holds approximately 630,000 distinct CDR3 sequences, with 16% as singletons. This record belongs to a study of T cells in Graves' hyperthyroidism and ophthalmopathy.

The sequencing sample was made of blood. This chain connects TRBV20-1 to TRBJ1-5, with D perhaps matching TRBD1 (5 bases). This TCR was sampled from a woman in her twenties or thirties with Graves' hyperthyroidism. CDR3 region: CSAKEGSSSNQPQHF. The CDR3 coding sequence is TGCAGTGCTAAAGAGGGGAGTTCTAGCAATCAGCCCCAGCATTTT.